This record covers a single TCR beta chain. Antigen: not known. The sample originates from a study of cytomegalovirus exposure and HLA in healthy donors. General study points: Using a false discovery rate of 0.05, a later analysis showed that fewer than 20,000 TCR beta sequences were associated with HLA alleles. The classifier reportedly diagnosed cytomegalovirus status with high sensitivity and specificity.

The germline gives CDR1 SGHRS, CDR2 YFSETQ. The CDR3 runs to 16 residues. V lost 0 bases and J lost 2; bases outside the gene matches: 3. The PCR was carried out with 60 Vbeta primers and 13 Jbeta primers. Some clones are missing from TCRdb's copy, which holds only in-frame ones; the method was immunoSEQ multiplex PCR. This sample carries over 65,000 clones, 79% of them seen once, and the ten largest clones take over 12%. The sample comprised PBMCs. This TCR was recovered from a woman between 40 and 55 years old in good health and CMV-seropositive. The V and J genes are TRBV5-1 and TRBJ2-1; 9 bases agree with TRBD2. DNA of the CDR3: TGCGCCAGCAGCTTGGAGACTAGCGGAGCCTACAATGAGCAGTTCTTC. This gives the protein CASSLETSGAYNEQFF.